This T cell receptor (beta chain) was obtained from a study of cytomegalovirus exposure and HLA in healthy donors. About the research overall: Later, an analysis reported that the 95 to 150 validation repertoires had used the same platform as the 550 to 750 first-cohort repertoires. Findings and caveats of the study: Later, an analysis found that TCR clusters from the first cohort tended to co-occur in the 95 to 150 validation repertoires. Most TCRs appeared rarely, but some public TCRs recurred in many donors. The listing of roughly 160 TCR beta chains classed them as cytomegalovirus-associated.

The V gene lost 3 bases and the J gene lost 0 bases, with 8 bases spanning the gap. The CDR3 length is 13 residues. Looked up from germline, CDR1 is SQVTM and CDR2 is ANQGSEA. The repertoire was sequenced with immunoSEQ multiplex PCR; TCRdb's copy has only in-frame clones and lacks some. The repertoire includes some 160,000 clones, about 88% of them detected once, and 2.5% to 3.5% sits in the top ten. Concerning this clone itself: Its antigen is as yet unknown.

The sequenced material came from PBMCs. The chain recombines TRBV29-1 with TRBJ1-1; unclear D gene. The TCR originated in a man aged 18 to 30 in good health and CMV-seronegative. The CDR3: CSVDGGVNTEAFF. The CDR3, as DNA: TGCAGCGTTGATGGCGGGGTGAACACTGAAGCTTTCTTT.